Below, 17 T cell receptor beta chains from the same sample are listed, as sequenced in a study of blood T cells in healthy people across ages. A second PCR, run for about 7 to 11 cycles, used a sample-barcoded 5' primer plus a J-beta primer mix. Using its own MiXCR run on the 5' RACE reads, TCRdb lists one record per CDR3 protein. The sample shows some 790,000 distinct CDR3 sequences, under 35% of them seen only once. Sequencing was carried out using blood. The receptor set was obtained from a woman of 80 years or more in good health.

This sequence joins TRBV4-3 and TRBJ2-7; 7 nucleotides match TRBD1. V dropped 2 bases and J dropped 3; count of bases not matched to a gene: 13. The CDR3 covers 17 residues. Germline V gene lookup returns CDR1 LGHNA and CDR2 YSLEER. This CDR3 reads CASSQKAPGQWGYEQYF. In DNA form, the CDR3 reads TGCGCCAGCAGCCAAAAGGCCCCGGGACAGTGGGGCTACGAGCAGTACTTC.

This clonotype has a count of ten or more. The rearrangement links TRBV6-1 to TRBJ2-1; D is perhaps TRBD1 (6 bases). V lost 2 bases to trimming and J lost 2 bases, with 13 bases between them. The CDR3 has 16 amino acids. Looked up from germline, CDR1 is MNHNS and CDR2 is SASEGT. The DNA for the CDR3 is TGTGCCAGCAGTGAATTGGACAGTCCTCCCTACAATGAGCAGTTCTTC. It encodes CASSELDSPPYNEQFF.

This clonotype was recorded at least ten times. The chain is built from TRBV6-2 or TRBV6-3 and TRBJ2-7, with TRBD1 as a possible D gene (5 bases). The germline V gene has CDR1 MNHEY and CDR2 SVGEGT. V lost 6 bases to trimming and J lost 2 bases, with 23 bases between them. This CDR3 contains 17 residues. This CDR3 is CASSQAATTGSAYEQYF. CDR3 DNA: TGTGCCAGCAGCCAAGCTGCTACTACAGGCTCAGCCTACGAGCAGTACTTC.

As to this clonotype: The junction differs from germline at one of its ends, possibly a read error. The chain uses TRBV9 and TRBJ2-1; TRBD2 matches at 8 bases. This CDR3 region has 15 residues. The V gene's germline CDR1 is SGDLS and CDR2 YYNGEE. CDR3 sequence reads: CACSAGGAQSGEQFF. CDR3 DNA: TGTGCCTGCAGCGCCGGGGGGGCCCAAAGCGGTGAGCAGTTCTTC. Together with reference TRBV9 and TRBJ2-1, the CDR3 gives the full variable domain: DSGVTQTPKHLITATGQRVTLRCSPRSGDLSVYWYQQSLDQGLQFLIQYYNGEERAKGNILERFSAQQFPDLHSELNLSSLELGDSALYFCACSAGGAQSGEQFFGPGTRLTVL.

This clonotype was found a few times. This chain links TRBV18 with TRBJ1-2; D may be TRBD1 (5 bases). Germline CDR1 and CDR2: KGHSH and LQKENI. The V gene lost 1 base and the J gene lost 5 bases, with 8 bases spanning the gap. The CDR3 loop spans 13 amino acids. The CDR3: CASSPQGLYGYTF. DNA of the CDR3: TGTGCCAGCTCACCACAGGGACTTTATGGCTACACCTTC.

Comments on this clonotype: This could be a read error, since a much larger clone is one nucleotide away. V gene TRBV2 combines with J gene TRBJ2-3, with D perhaps matching TRBD1 or TRBD2 (6 bases each). Germline lookup yields CDR1 SNHLY and CDR2 FYNNEI. This CDR3 is built from 15 residues. The CDR3 protein is CAGSKGGISTDTQYF. The CDR3 nucleotides read TGTGCCGGCAGTAAGGGGGGTATTAGCACAGATACGCAGTATTTT.

The V gene is TRBV11-2, the J gene TRBJ2-5, with D maybe TRBD2 (5 bases). The ends were cut back, 3 bases at V and 4 bases at J, with 9 bases in the middle. CDR1 and CDR2 (germline): SGHAT, FQNNGV. This CDR3 region has 13 residues. The DNA of the CDR3 is TGTGCCAGCAGCTTTAGGGAGAGAGAGACCCAGTACTTC. Amino acid sequence: CASSFRERETQYF.

This clonotype came up many times. The CDR3 loop reads CASRPQGPDTQYF. The CDR3 DNA is TGTGCCAGCAGACCACAGGGGCCAGATACGCAGTATTTT. The chain carries TRBV28 and TRBJ2-3; TRBD1 matches at 7 bases. Germline lookup yields CDR1 MDHEN and CDR2 SYDVKM. V trimming: 6 bases; J trimming: 4 bases; junction bases outside the gene matches: 4. The CDR3 contains 13 residues.

This clonotype was detected once. One end of the junction does not line up with germline, which may come from a read error. The chain employs TRBV20-1 and TRBJ2-1; D is unclear. The last part of the DNA fits TRBJ2-7 better; the J call may be wrong. Germline values: CDR1 DFQATT, CDR2 SNEGSKA (reference sequence). The length of the CDR3 is 13 residues. DNA for the CDR3: TGCGGTGCTAGGAAGAGCTCCTACAATGAGCAGTACTTC. This encodes CGARKSSYNEQYF.

This sequence joins TRBV7-2 and TRBJ2-7; TRBD1 is a possible D gene (6 bases). The germline CDR1 and CDR2 sequences are SGHTA and FQGNSA. Trimming removed 5 bases at V and 3 bases at J, with 14 bases between. The CDR3 is 14 residues long. The CDR3 loop reads CASSRDRLVYEQYF. The CDR3 DNA is TGTGCCAGCAGCCGCGACAGGTTGGTCTACGAGCAGTACTTC.

This chain connects TRBV7-2 to TRBJ2-1; D tentatively reads TRBD1 or TRBD2 (6 bases each). This CDR3 spans 15 amino acids. The germline CDR1 and CDR2 sequences are SGHTA and FQGNSA. Trimming took off 4 bases at V and 4 bases at J, with 14 bases between the two ends. The CDR3 sequence: CASSSDGGEYNEQFF. Written as DNA, the CDR3 is TGTGCCAGCAGCTCCGACGGGGGCGAGTACAATGAGCAGTTCTTC.

This clonotype was counted only a few times. The chain has TRBV20-1 and TRBJ1-1; D perhaps matches TRBD1 (5 bases). CDR1 and CDR2 from the germline V gene are DFQATT and SNEGSKA (reference sequence). The ends were cut back, 1 base at V and 1 base at J, with 16 bases in the middle. The CDR3 runs 16 residues. The CDR3, as DNA: TGCAGTGCTAGAGGTATAACTGGGGCAGGGAACACTGAAGCTTTCTTT. Amino acid sequence: CSARGITGAGNTEAFF.

This clonotype was seen a handful of times. This may be a read error, as it is one base from a much larger clone. The chain carries TRBV25-1 and TRBJ1-1; D is uncertain. V lost 4 bases and J lost 1, with 10 bases in between. Germline CDR1 MGHDK, CDR2 SYGVNS. The CDR3 is made up of 14 amino acids. The CDR3 bases are TGTGCCAGCAGTGGGATGGGGAGGAACACTGAAGCTTTCTTT. It is translated as CASSGMGRNTEAFF.

V usage is TRBV6-5 and J usage is TRBJ2-3; TRBD2 agrees at 8 bases. Germline V lookup: CDR1 MNHEY, CDR2 SVGAGI. This CDR3 has 16 residues. Trimming removed 6 bases from V and 5 bases from J; junction bases left unmatched: 13. The CDR3 spells CASRPRGRGDGDTQYF. CDR3 in DNA: TGTGCCAGCAGGCCGCGCGGGCGGGGGGATGGAGATACGCAGTATTTT.

A remark on this clonotype: The junction shows a germline mismatch at one end, possibly a read error. This sequence joins TRBV4-3 and TRBJ1-6; 7 bases are a match to TRBD1. The CDR3 runs to 15 residues. Germline CDR1 and CDR2: LGHNA and YSLEER. The CDR3 spells CASSQDPQGNSPHHF. The CDR3 region has the DNA TGCGCCAGCAGCCAAGATCCACAGGGGAATTCACCCCACCACTTT.

V is TRBV21-1 and J is TRBJ2-7; TRBD1, the table's D call, was not compared with the DNA. TRBV21-1 is shown as a pseudogene. CDR3 length: 15 residues. The CDR3 coding sequence is TGTGCCAGCGGAGCGAAGACAGGGGAGAACTACGAGCAGTACTTC. Translating gives CASGAKTGENYEQYF.

This clonotype came up once. The chain recombines TRBV21-1 with TRBJ2-1; the D call in the table, TRBD2, was not verified against the DNA. TRBV21-1 is given as a pseudogene. The CDR3 consists of 17 residues. The CDR3 here is CASSKSRGSGPWDEQFF. CDR3 bases: TGTGCCAGCAGCAAAAGTCGGGGAAGCGGGCCCTGGGATGAGCAGTTCTTC.